Each of the 19 T cell receptor beta chains below was sequenced from the same sample in a study of T cell responses to AZD1222 COVID-19 vaccine. Using immunoSEQ multiplex PCR, the repertoire was profiled, and TCRdb retains in-frame clones only, with some absent. The sample comprises 150,000 to 200,000 clones, roughly 92% of which are singletons, and more than 0.9% rests with the top ten. The starting material was peripheral blood, obtained 28 days after the second AZD1222 dose. The receptor source for this set is an adult who received the AZD1222 COVID-19 vaccine.

This chain uses TRBV5-6 with TRBJ2-1; D not certain. CDR1 and CDR2 from the germline V gene are SGHDT and YYEEEE. This CDR3 spans 11 amino acids. V gave up 2 bases and J gave up 6 bases, with 3 bases separating them. Here the CDR3 DNA reads TGTGCCAGCAGCTTCTCCAATGAGCAGTTCTTC. Its translation is CASSFSNEQFF.

This chain connects TRBV28 to TRBJ2-7; 7 bases match TRBD2. The trim removed 4 bases at V and 7 bases at J, leaving 10 bases unmatched. The CDR3 is 14 amino acids. From germline, CDR1 is MDHEN and CDR2 SYDVKM. CDR3 coding DNA: TGTGCCAGCAGTTCCATGGGGGGGGAGTATGAGCAGTACTTC. Translating it yields CASSSMGGEYEQYF.

The chain couples TRBV18 to TRBJ1-4; D gene ambiguous. The germline CDR1 and CDR2 sequences are KGHSH and LQKENI. CDR3 length: 15 amino acids. Between the trimmed V and J ends, which lost 3 bases and 6 bases, there was a span of 14 bases. This CDR3 is CASSPPGPGDEKLFF. As DNA, the CDR3 is TGTGCCAGCTCACCCCCCGGCCCGGGCGATGAAAAACTGTTTTTT.

The V and J genes are TRBV6-6 and TRBJ2-7; D remains ambiguous. This CDR3 has 13 residues. Germline assignment: CDR1 MNHNY and CDR2 SVGAGI (reference sequence). V was shortened by 3 bases and J by 4 bases, with 10 bases between the two germline ends. The CDR3 region has the DNA TGTGCCAGCAGTTATGGCGGCCTGTACGAGCAGTACTTC. Its protein is CASSYGGLYEQYF.

The chain uses TRBV3-1 (or the pseudogene TRBV3-2) and TRBJ2-7, with 9 bases fitting TRBD1. CDR3 length equals 15 residues. Germline trimming cut 1 base from V and 3 bases from J; bases unmatched to any gene: 4. The germline CDR1 and CDR2 sequences are LGHDT and YNNKEL (reference sequence). Here the CDR3 DNA reads TGTGCCAGCAGCCAAGCCGGGACAGGGATCTACGAGCAGTACTTC. Translated: CASSQAGTGIYEQYF.

V is TRBV5-1 and J is TRBJ2-2; TRBD2 might be the D (6 bases). In germline, CDR1 is SGHRS, CDR2 YFSETQ. The CDR3 is 17 residues long. Trimming left V 0 bases short and J 0 bases short, with 12 bases between. The CDR3 reads CASSLADPGANTGELFF. The CDR3 DNA reads as TGCGCCAGCAGCTTGGCCGATCCGGGGGCGAACACCGGGGAGCTGTTTTTT. Complete variable domain (other parts from reference TRBV5-1 and TRBJ2-2): KAGVTQTPRYLIKTRGQQVTLSCSPISGHRSVSWYQQTPGQGLQFLFEYFSETQRNKGNFPGRFSGRQFSNSRSEMNVSTLELGDSALYLCASSLADPGANTGELFFGEGSRLTVL.

V and J are TRBV2 and TRBJ1-5; 7 bases agree with TRBD1. Germline V CDR1 and CDR2: SNHLY, FYNNEI. The CDR3 has 15 residues. Germline trimming cut 8 bases from V and 4 bases from J; bases unmatched to any gene: 11. CDR3 amino acids: CASGPRDRSNQPQHF. In nucleotides, the CDR3 is TGTGCCAGCGGCCCCCGGGACAGAAGTAATCAGCCCCAGCATTTT.

The CDR3 protein is CASSDQTGANEKLFF. The DNA of the CDR3 is TGTGCCAGCAGTGACCAGACAGGGGCTAATGAAAAACTGTTTTTT. The J gene is TRBJ1-4, the V gene TRBV25-1; 8 bases match TRBD1. The CDR3 contains 15 residues. Germline CDR1 and CDR2: MGHDK and SYGVNS. Trimming cost V 3 bases and J 3 bases; bases outside gene matches: 3.

The genes are TRBV6-1 and TRBJ1-6, with D uncertain. The CDR3 has 13 amino acids. V was pared by 2 bases and J by 10 bases, with 9 bases between. Germline V gene data show CDR1 as MNHNS and CDR2 as SASEGT. The chain's CDR3 is CASSESVMSPLHF. Here the CDR3 DNA reads TGTGCCAGCAGTGAATCGGTGATGTCACCCCTCCACTTT.

The chain uses TRBV9 and TRBJ2-7, with D hard to call. Germline V CDR1 and CDR2: SGDLS, YYNGEE. The germline V and J ends were trimmed by 3 bases and 2 bases, with 18 bases remaining between them. This CDR3 has 16 amino acids. CDR3 coding DNA: TGTGCCAGCAGCGGTGGGGTGGGGTTTGGGGCCTACGAGCAGTACTTC. Encoded protein: CASSGGVGFGAYEQYF.

The V call is TRBV19, the J call TRBJ2-1, with D uncertain. Between the trimmed V and J ends, which lost 3 bases and 0 bases, there was a span of 12 bases. The germline V gene has CDR1 LNHDA and CDR2 SQIVND (reference sequence). The CDR3 loop spans 16 amino acids. The CDR3 DNA sequence: TGTGCCAGTAGTATTACGGCAGCGAGCTCCTACAATGAGCAGTTCTTC. Protein product: CASSITAASSYNEQFF.

The chain recombines TRBV27 with TRBJ2-1, with 8 bases aligning to TRBD1. The CDR3 sequence is 16 residues long. Germline CDR1 and CDR2: MNHEY and SMNVEV (reference sequence). The V segment lost 6 bases and the J segment 2 bases; nucleotides outside the gene matches: 9. The CDR3 DNA reads TGTGCCAGCAGCCTCCCAGGGGGCCCTACCTACAATGAGCAGTTCTTC. Translating gives CASSLPGGPTYNEQFF.

In DNA form, the CDR3 reads TGTGCCAGCAGTTTTATAGGGGGGGCGAGCAATCAGCCCCAGCATTTT. Amino acids: CASSFIGGASNQPQHF. The chain carries TRBV27 and TRBJ1-5, with a tentative D call TRBD1 (6 bases). The V and J ends lost 3 bases and 1 base respectively, with 13 bases between them. Per the germline V gene, CDR1 is MNHEY and CDR2 is SMNVEV (reference sequence). The CDR3 runs 16 residues.

The genes are TRBV4-2 and TRBJ2-3, with 15 nucleotides matching TRBD2. Germline CDR1 and CDR2: LGHNA and YNFKEQ. V shed 1 base and J 5 bases; nucleotides not matched to a gene: 4. The CDR3 is made up of 17 amino acids. Written as DNA, the CDR3 is TGTGCCAGCAGCCAAGGAGGACTAGCGGGGGGGATAGATACGCAGTATTTT. Protein sequence: CASSQGGLAGGIDTQYF.

V and J are TRBV12-3 or TRBV12-4 and TRBJ1-1; D remains unclear. The V gene lost 5 bases and the J gene lost 4 bases, with 8 bases spanning the gap. The CDR3 contains 12 residues. Here the CDR3 reads CASSLTGTEAFF. The DNA of the CDR3 is TGTGCCAGCAGTCTGACGGGCACTGAAGCTTTCTTT.

The chain uses TRBV19 and TRBJ1-3; no clear D. Between the trimmed V and J ends, which lost 7 bases and 0 bases, there was a span of 10 bases. This CDR3 contains 14 residues. Germline loops: CDR1 LNHDA, CDR2 SQIVND (reference sequence). The CDR3 bases are TGTGCCAGTAATGCCGGGAACTCTGGAAACACCATATATTTT. It translates to CASNAGNSGNTIYF.

V gene TRBV4-1 combines with J gene TRBJ1-2; D is uncertain. This CDR3 spans 16 amino acids. The germline CDR1 and CDR2 sequences are MGHRA and YSYEKL. V was trimmed by 0 bases and J by 7 bases, leaving 18 bases between them. This CDR3 is CASSQDKVASGAGYTF. For the CDR3, the DNA is TGCGCCAGCAGCCAAGATAAGGTGGCGAGTGGAGCTGGCTACACCTTC.

The chain is built from TRBV19 and TRBJ2-2, with 12 bases identical to TRBD2. The CDR3 contains 17 residues. Germline V gene lookup returns CDR1 LNHDA and CDR2 SQIVND (reference sequence). V lost 5 bases, J lost 4 bases, and 8 bases stayed unmatched. CDR3 sequence reads: CASSASLAGGSTGELFF. The CDR3 DNA reads TGTGCCAGTAGTGCGTCCCTAGCGGGAGGGAGCACCGGGGAGCTGTTTTTT.

This clone was picked up one time. The chain links TRBV5-5 to TRBJ2-7; D gene ambiguous. The germline CDR1 and CDR2 sequences are SGHKS and YYEKEE (reference sequence). The CDR3 is 15 residues long. The V and J ends lost 4 bases and 2 bases respectively, with 16 bases between them. The CDR3 loop is CASSPGTLGAYEQYF. The CDR3 DNA reads as TGTGCCAGCAGCCCAGGTACCCTAGGAGCCTACGAGCAGTACTTC.